In this sample, the clone carrying this T cell receptor beta chain turned up once. This entry belongs to a study of blood T cells in healthy people across ages. V lost 4 bases, J lost 7 bases, and 23 bases lay in between. The CDR3 loop spans 17 amino acids. Germline V gene data show CDR1 as LGHNA and CDR2 as YNFKEQ. The use of a sample-barcoded 5' primer and a J-beta primer mix characterized a second PCR of about 7 to 12 cycles. TCRdb independently ran MiXCR on the 5' RACE reads; one entry per CDR3 protein. The sample lists hundreds of thousands of distinct CDR3 sequences; around 42% were seen once. The sample comprised blood. The source of this sequence is a man between 60 and 70 years old in good health. The V and J genes are TRBV4-2 and TRBJ2-1, with D unclear. The CDR3: CASSPALGGLLGNEQFF. CDR3 DNA: TGTGCCAGCAGCCCTGCTTTGGGTGGGCTCTTGGGGAATGAGCAGTTCTTC.